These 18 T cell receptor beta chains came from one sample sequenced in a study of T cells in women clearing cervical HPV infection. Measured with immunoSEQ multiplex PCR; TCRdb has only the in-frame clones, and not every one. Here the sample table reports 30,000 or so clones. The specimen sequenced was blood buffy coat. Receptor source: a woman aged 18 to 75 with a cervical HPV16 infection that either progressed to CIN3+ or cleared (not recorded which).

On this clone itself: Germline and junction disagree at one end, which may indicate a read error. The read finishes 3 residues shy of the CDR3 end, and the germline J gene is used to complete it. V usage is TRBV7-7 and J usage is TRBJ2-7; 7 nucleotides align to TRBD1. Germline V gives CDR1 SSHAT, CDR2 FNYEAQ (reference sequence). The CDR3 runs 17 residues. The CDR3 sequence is CASSLPQGKILGREQYF. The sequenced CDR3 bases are TGTGCTAGCAGCTTACCACAGGGGAAAATACTAGGACGCGAG.

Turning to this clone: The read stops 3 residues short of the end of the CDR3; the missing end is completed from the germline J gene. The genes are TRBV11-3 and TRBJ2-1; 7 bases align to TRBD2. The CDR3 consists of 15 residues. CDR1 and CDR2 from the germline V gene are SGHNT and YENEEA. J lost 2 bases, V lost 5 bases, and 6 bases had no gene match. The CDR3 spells CASSPQSGTYNEQFF. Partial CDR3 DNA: TGTGCCAGCAGCCCCCAGAGCGGGACCTACAATGAG.

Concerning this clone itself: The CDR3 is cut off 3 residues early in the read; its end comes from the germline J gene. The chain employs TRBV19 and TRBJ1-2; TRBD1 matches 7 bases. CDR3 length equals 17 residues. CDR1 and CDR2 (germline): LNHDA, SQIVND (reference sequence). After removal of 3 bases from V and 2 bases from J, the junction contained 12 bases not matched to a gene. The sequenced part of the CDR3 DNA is TGTGCCAGTAGTATTCTAGCTGGGGGACAGCGAAACTATGGC. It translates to CASSILAGGQRNYG. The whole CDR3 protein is CASSILAGGQRNYGYTF. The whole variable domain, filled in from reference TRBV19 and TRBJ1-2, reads DGGITQSPKYLFRKEGQNVTLSCEQNLNHDAMYWYRQDPGQGLRLIYYSQIVNDFQKGDIAEGYSVSREKKESFPLTVTSAQKNPTAFYLCASSILAGGQRNYGYTFGSGTRLTVV.

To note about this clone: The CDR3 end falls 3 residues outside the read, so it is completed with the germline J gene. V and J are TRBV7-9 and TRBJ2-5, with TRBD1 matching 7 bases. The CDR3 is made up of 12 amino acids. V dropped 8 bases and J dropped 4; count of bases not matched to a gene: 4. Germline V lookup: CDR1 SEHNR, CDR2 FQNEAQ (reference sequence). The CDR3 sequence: CASRDSGETQYF. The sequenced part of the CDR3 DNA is TGTGCCAGCCGGGACAGCGGAGAGACC. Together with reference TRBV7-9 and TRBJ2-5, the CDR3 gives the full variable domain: DTGVSQNPRHKITKRGQNVTFRCDPISEHNRLYWYRQTLGQGPEFLTYFQNEAQLEKSRLLSDRFSAERPKGSFSTLEIQRTEQGDSAMYLCASRDSGETQYFGPGTRLLVL.

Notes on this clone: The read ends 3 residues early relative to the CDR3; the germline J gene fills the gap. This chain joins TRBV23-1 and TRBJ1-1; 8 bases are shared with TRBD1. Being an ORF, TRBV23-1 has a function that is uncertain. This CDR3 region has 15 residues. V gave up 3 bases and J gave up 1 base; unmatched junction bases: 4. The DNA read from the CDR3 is TGCGCCAGCAGTCATTTGGGACAGGAGAACACTGAA. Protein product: CASSHLGQENTE. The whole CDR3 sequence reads CASSHLGQENTEAFF.

The CDR3 bases that were read are TGTGCCAGCAGCCCCAGACTAGCGGGACCCCAAGAGACC. It is translated as CASSPRLAGPQET. The entire CDR3 protein reads CASSPRLAGPQETQYF. The rearrangement links TRBV9 to TRBJ2-5; 11 nucleotides line up with TRBD2. The read is 3 residues too short to cover the CDR3 end, so that end is filled in from the germline J gene. Trimming cost V 4 bases and J 1 base; bases outside gene matches: 6. The CDR3 has 16 amino acids. The germline V gene encodes CDR1 SGDLS and CDR2 YYNGEE. Combining the CDR3 with reference TRBV9 and TRBJ2-5 gives the whole variable domain DSGVTQTPKHLITATGQRVTLRCSPRSGDLSVYWYQQSLDQGLQFLIQYYNGEERAKGNILERFSAQQFPDLHSELNLSSLELGDSALYFCASSPRLAGPQETQYFGPGTRLLVL.

CDR3 loop: CASSSDNYEQYF. CDR3 DNA, as far as it was read: TGCGCCAGCAGCTCTGACAACTACGAG. The chain employs TRBV5-1 and TRBJ2-7, with unresolved D. Coverage ceases 3 residues before the CDR3 finishes, and the germline J gene fills in the end. The CDR3 totals 12 residues. The germline V and J ends were trimmed by 3 bases and 3 bases, with 7 bases remaining between them. Germline V CDR1 and CDR2: SGHRS, YFSETQ.

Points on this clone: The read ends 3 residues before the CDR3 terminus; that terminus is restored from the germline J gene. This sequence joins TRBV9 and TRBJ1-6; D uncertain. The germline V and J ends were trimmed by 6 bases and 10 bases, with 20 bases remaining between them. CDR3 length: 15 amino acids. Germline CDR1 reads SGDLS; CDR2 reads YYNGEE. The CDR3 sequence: CASTRSDTRRSPLHF. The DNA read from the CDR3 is TGTGCCAGCACCCGTAGTGACACCCGTAGGTCACCC.

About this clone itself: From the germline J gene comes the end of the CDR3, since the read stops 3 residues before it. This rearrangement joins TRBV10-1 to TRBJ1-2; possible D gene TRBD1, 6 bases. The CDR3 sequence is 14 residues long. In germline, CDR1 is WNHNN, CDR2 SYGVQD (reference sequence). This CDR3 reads CASSERQGGNDYTF. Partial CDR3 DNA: TGCGCCAGCAGTGAAAGACAAGGGGGTAATGAC.

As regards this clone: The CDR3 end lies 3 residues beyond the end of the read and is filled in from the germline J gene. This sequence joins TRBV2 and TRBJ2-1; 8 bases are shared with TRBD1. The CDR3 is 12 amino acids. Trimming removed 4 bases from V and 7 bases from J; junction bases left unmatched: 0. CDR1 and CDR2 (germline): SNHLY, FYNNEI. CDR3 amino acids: CASSGTGNEQFF. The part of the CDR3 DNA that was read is TGTGCCAGCAGTGGGACAGGGAATGAG.

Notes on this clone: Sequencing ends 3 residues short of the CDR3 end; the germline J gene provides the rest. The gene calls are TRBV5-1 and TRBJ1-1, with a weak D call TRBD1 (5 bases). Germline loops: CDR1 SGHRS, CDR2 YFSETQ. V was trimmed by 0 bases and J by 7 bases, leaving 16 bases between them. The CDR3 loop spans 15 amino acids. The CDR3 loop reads CASSLEGREGFEAFF. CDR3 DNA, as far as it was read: TGCGCCAGCAGCTTGGAGGGCAGGGAGGGTTTTGAA.

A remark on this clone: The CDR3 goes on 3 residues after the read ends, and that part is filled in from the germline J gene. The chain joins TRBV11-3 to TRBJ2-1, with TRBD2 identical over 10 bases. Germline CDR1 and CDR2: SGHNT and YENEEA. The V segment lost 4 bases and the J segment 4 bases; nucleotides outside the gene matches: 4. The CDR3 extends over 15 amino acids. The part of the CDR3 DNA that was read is TGTGCCAGCAGCTCTCCTAGCGGGGGATACAATGAG. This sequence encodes CASSSPSGGYNE. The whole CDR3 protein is CASSSPSGGYNEQFF. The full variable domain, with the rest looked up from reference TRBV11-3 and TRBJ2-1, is EAGVVQSPRYKIIEKKQPVAFWCNPISGHNTLYWYLQNLGQGPELLIRYENEEAVDDSQLPKDRFSAERLKGVDSTLKIQPAELGDSAVYLCASSSPSGGYNEQFFGPGTRLTVL.

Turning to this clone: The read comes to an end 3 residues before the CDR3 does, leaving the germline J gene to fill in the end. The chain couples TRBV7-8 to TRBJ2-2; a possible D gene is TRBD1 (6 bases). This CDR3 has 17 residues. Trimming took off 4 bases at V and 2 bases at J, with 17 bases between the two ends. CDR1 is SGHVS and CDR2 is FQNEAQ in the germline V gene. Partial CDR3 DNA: TGTGCCAGCAGCTCTCATCGGACAGCAATCAACACCGGGGAG. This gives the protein CASSSHRTAINTGE. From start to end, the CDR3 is CASSSHRTAINTGELFF.

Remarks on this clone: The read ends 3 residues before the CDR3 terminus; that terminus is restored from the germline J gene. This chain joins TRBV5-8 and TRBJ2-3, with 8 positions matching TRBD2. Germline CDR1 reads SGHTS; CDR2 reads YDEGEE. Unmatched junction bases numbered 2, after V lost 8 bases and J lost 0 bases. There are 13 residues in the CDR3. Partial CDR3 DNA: TGTGCCAGTAGACTAGCGAGCACAGATACG. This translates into CASRLASTDT. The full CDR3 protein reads CASRLASTDTQYF.

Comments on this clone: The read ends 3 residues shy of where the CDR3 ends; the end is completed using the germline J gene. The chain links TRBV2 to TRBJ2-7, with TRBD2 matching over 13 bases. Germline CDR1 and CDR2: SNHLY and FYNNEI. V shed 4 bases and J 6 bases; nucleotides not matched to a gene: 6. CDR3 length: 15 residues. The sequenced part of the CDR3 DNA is TGTGCCAGCAGTGCCGGGACTAGCGGGACTACCGAG. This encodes CASSAGTSGTTE. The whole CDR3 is CASSAGTSGTTEQYF.

The sequenced CDR3 bases are TGTGCCAGCACGCGGGGCACTTTGAACACCGGGGAG. It yields the protein CASTRGTLNTGE. The entire CDR3 protein reads CASTRGTLNTGELFF. V gene TRBV5-6 combines with J gene TRBJ2-2, with a possible D match to TRBD2 (6 bases). Read coverage stops 3 residues before the CDR3 terminus; the germline J gene supplies the remainder. CDR3 length equals 15 residues. V was clipped by 6 bases and J by 1 base, with 13 bases between them. Germline V CDR1 and CDR2: SGHDT, YYEEEE.

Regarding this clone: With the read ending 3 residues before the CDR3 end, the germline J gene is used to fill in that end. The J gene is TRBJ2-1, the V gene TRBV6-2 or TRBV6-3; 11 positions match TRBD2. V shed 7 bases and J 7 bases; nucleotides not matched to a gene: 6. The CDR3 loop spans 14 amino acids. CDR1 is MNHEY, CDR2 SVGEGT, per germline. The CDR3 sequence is CASKLAGGPNEQFF. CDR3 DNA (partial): TGTGCCAGCAAGTTAGCGGGAGGGCCAAATGAG.

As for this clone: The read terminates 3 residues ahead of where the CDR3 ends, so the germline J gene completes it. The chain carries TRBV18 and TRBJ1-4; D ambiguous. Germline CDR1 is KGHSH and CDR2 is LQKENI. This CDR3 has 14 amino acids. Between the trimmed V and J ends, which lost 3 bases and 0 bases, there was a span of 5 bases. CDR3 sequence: CASSPTTTNEKLFF. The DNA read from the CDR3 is TGTGCCAGCTCACCGACTACAACTAATGAAAAA.